The clone carrying this TCR beta chain has only one observation. Its specificity is unknown. The source of the sample is a study of radiotherapy plus CTLA-4 blockade in lung cancer. Findings and limits, study-wide: It was early blood T cell clone dynamics, with interferon-beta, that reportedly best predicted response.

Germline CDR1 and CDR2: MDHEN and SYDVKM. This CDR3 is 15 amino acids long. Trimming removed 5 bases from V and 4 bases from J; junction bases left unmatched: 9. Profiled with immunoSEQ multiplex PCR; TCRdb holds only in-frame clones, not every one. The top ten clones hold just over 2% of a sample with roughly 92,000 clones, around 85% of them seen once. V is TRBV28 and J is TRBJ1-2; TRBD1 agrees at 8 bases. This receptor was identified in a human donor with non-small cell lung cancer who had a partial response to radiotherapy plus ipilimumab. The specimen was peripheral blood, collected from a patient treated with radiotherapy plus ipilimumab. The CDR3: CASSLTGQVFYGYTF. The CDR3 DNA reads TGTGCCAGCAGTCTCACGGGACAGGTCTTCTATGGCTACACCTTC.